Sequencing of this TCR beta chain was carried out in a study of blood T cells in healthy people across ages. Through a sample-barcoded 5' primer and a J-beta primer mix, a second PCR was run for roughly 6 to 11 cycles. Per-sample output comprised a minimum of 3 million paired-end reads containing CDR3. TCRdb analysed the 5' RACE reads with MiXCR anew, one entry per CDR3 protein. The data show approximately 780,000 distinct CDR3 sequences, roughly 25% seen once. The CDR3 spans 18 residues. Germline CDR1 is SGHTA and CDR2 is FQGTGA. V lost 1 base and J lost 3; bases outside the gene matches: 9. The sample also formed part of further work on T cells of mothers and their children.

The sequenced sample was blood. The chain is built from TRBV7-3 and TRBJ2-3, with 11 positions matching TRBD2. The clonotype originates from a boy between 10 and 17 years old in good health. The CDR3 protein is CASSLNGATSGGTDTQYF. The CDR3 bases are TGTGCCAGCAGCTTAAATGGGGCTACTAGCGGGGGAACAGATACGCAGTATTTT.